The table lists the clone carrying this TCR beta chain with a count of one. Sequencing used immunoSEQ multiplex PCR; TCRdb keeps in-frame clones, though not all of them. The sample carries 14,000 to 15,000 clones, approximately 72% recorded once. Germline lookup yields CDR1 KGHSH and CDR2 LQKENI. The J segment lost 2 bases and the V segment lost 2 bases, leaving 5 bases of the junction unmatched. The CDR3 extends over 15 amino acids. The data belong to a study of T cells after somatic rescue of genetic block. The V call is TRBV18, the J call TRBJ1-2, with 7 bases matching TRBD1. The receptor comes from a boy younger than 18. What was sequenced was peripheral blood mononuclear cells (PBMCs). The CDR3 nucleotides read TGTGCCAGCTCACCAGAGACAGGGCTAAACTATGGCTACACCTTC. This gives the protein CASSPETGLNYGYTF. Using reference TRBV18 and TRBJ1-2 for the parts outside the CDR3, the full variable domain is NAGVMQNPRHLVRRRGQEARLRCSPMKGHSHVYWYRQLPEEGLKFMVYLQKENIIDESGMPKERFSAEFPKEGPSILRIQQVVRGDSAAYFCASSPETGLNYGYTFGSGTRLTVV.